This T cell receptor (beta chain) is drawn from a study of T cell repertoires in cytomegalovirus infection. At the level of the study: Well-studied HLA-B-restricted epitopes and recently identified HLA-C-restricted epitopes of CMV were both used in the study. Study observations and caveats: Identification of carriers of CMV plus the relevant HLA was performed using cumulative public TCR beta family frequency. The ex vivo response showed dominance by HLA-C-restricted CMV-specific TCR beta clonotypes.

A single record per CDR3 protein comes from TCRdb applying MiXCR to the reads. The sample has some 270,000 distinct CDR3 sequences, less than 25% seen once. This clonotype appeared a few times. The target antigen is unknown. The sample here was cultured PBMCs, taken from culture after CMV antigen stimulation. This clonotype was sampled from a human donor in good health (CMV status not recorded). Some clones in this sample may be carry-over from other donors' samples.

CDR3 nucleotide sequence: TGTGCCTGGAGTGCGAGCTTGGGGACCCCACTTTCTGGAAACACCATATATTTT. Its protein is CAWSASLGTPLSGNTIYF. The chain combines TRBV30 with TRBJ1-3; weak D call: TRBD1 (5 bases). V lost 1 base and J lost 1, with 20 bases in between. CDR1 and CDR2 (germline): GTSNPN, SVGIG (reference sequence). The CDR3 extends over 18 amino acids. Using reference TRBV30 and TRBJ1-3 for the parts outside the CDR3, the full variable domain is SQTIHQWPATLVQPVGSPLSLECTVEGTSNPNLYWYRQAAGRGLQLLFYSVGIGQISSEVPQNLSASRPQDRQFILSSKKLLLSDSGFYLCAWSASLGTPLSGNTIYFGEGSWLTVV.